The 5 T cell receptor beta chains below all came from one sample that was sequenced in a study of blood T cell repertoires in COVID-19. The data were produced by immunoSEQ multiplex PCR, yet TCRdb's version contains in-frame clones alone and is incomplete. This sample has about 140,000 clones, with 86% found just once. Material for sequencing was peripheral blood. Source of these receptors: a woman aged 60-75 years with acute or convalescent COVID-19.

This chain joins TRBV19 and TRBJ2-3, with a tentative D call TRBD2 (6 bases). Trimming removed 3 bases at V and 2 bases at J, with 15 bases between. The CDR3 is made up of 16 amino acids. Germline-derived CDR1 and CDR2 are LNHDA and SQIVND (reference sequence). CDR3 amino acids: CASSIKGRGTTDTQYF. CDR3 DNA sequence: TGTGCCAGTAGTATCAAAGGCCGCGGGACCACAGATACGCAGTATTTT.

This rearrangement joins TRBV5-5 to TRBJ1-2, with D perhaps TRBD1 (5 bases). The CDR3 runs 14 residues. V lost 0 bases and J lost 4, with 10 bases in between. Germline lookup yields CDR1 SGHKS and CDR2 YYEKEE (reference sequence). The CDR3: CASSLEGLRYGYTF. In DNA, the CDR3 is TGTGCCAGCAGCTTGGAGGGGTTGCGCTATGGCTACACCTTC. Variable domain in full (rest from reference TRBV5-5 and TRBJ1-2): DAGVTQSPTHLIKTRGQQVTLRCSPISGHKSVSWYQQVLGQGPQFIFQYYEKEERGRGNFPDRFSARQFPNYSSELNVNALLLGDSALYLCASSLEGLRYGYTFGSGTRLTVV.

The V call is TRBV6-2 or TRBV6-3, the J call TRBJ2-7, with D possibly matching TRBD2 (6 bases). CDR3 length: 18 residues. V was trimmed by 2 bases and J by 4 bases, leaving 24 bases between them. Germline CDR1 MNHEY, CDR2 SVGEGT. This CDR3 is CASSYLLGGVVRIYEQYF. The CDR3 nucleotides are TGTGCCAGCAGTTACCTGTTAGGCGGGGTCGTAAGGATTTACGAGCAGTACTTC.

V usage is TRBV25-1 and J usage is TRBJ1-3, with D unclear. The germline V gene has CDR1 MGHDK and CDR2 SYGVNS. The CDR3 covers 18 residues. Trimming stripped 1 base from V and 0 bases from J, with 16 bases between. The CDR3 region is CASSELGGNGLSGNTIYF. The CDR3 nucleotides are TGTGCCAGCAGTGAATTAGGTGGAAACGGACTCTCTGGAAACACCATATATTTT.

At least ten counts were recorded for this clone. The genes are TRBV7-9 and TRBJ1-1; possibly TRBD1 for D (5 bases). Germline assignment: CDR1 SEHNR and CDR2 FQNEAQ (reference sequence). The CDR3 is made up of 17 amino acids. The V gene lost 4 bases and the J gene lost 1 base, with 19 bases spanning the gap. The CDR3 spells CASSSIPFGHQNTEAFF. DNA of the CDR3: TGTGCCAGCAGCTCGATCCCCTTCGGACACCAGAACACTGAAGCTTTCTTT.